This T cell receptor (beta chain) was sequenced in a study of technical replicates of blood from several donors. The CDR3 has 14 amino acids. Germline V gene lookup returns CDR1 SEHNR and CDR2 FQNEAQ (reference sequence). V gave up 4 bases and J gave up 7 bases; unmatched junction bases: 7. TCRdb's table, derived via immunoSEQ multiplex PCR, lists solely in-frame clones and lacks some. The profile covers some 77,000 clones, with roughly nine tenths appearing a single time and around 0.37% taken by the ten largest. The chain recombines TRBV7-9 with TRBJ1-2; 9 bases are a match to TRBD1. Sequencing was carried out using T cells isolated from PBMCs. The sequence came from a human donor in good health. The CDR3 bases are TGTGCCAGCAGCTCCTCCGGGACAGGGTTTGGCTACACCTTC. This codes for CASSSSGTGFGYTF. Drawing the rest from reference TRBV7-9 and TRBJ1-2, the complete variable domain is DTGVSQNPRHKITKRGQNVTFRCDPISEHNRLYWYRQTLGQGPEFLTYFQNEAQLEKSRLLSDRFSAERPKGSFSTLEIQRTEQGDSAMYLCASSSSGTGFGYTFGSGTRLTVV.